What follows describes a single T cell receptor beta chain. Its antigen is undetermined. Here immunoSEQ multiplex PCR was the method, and the copy in TCRdb shows in-frame clones only, minus some. The sample holds 980,000 or so clones, over 60% seen once. The data derive from a study of shared clonotypes between healthy human individuals. Whole-study findings and limits: Sampling used blood alone; tissue repertoires probably differ.

Germline V CDR1 and CDR2: SGHRS, YFSETQ. V dropped 5 bases and J dropped 6 bases, with 3 bases sitting between them. The CDR3 contains 10 residues. The V gene is TRBV5-1, the J gene TRBJ2-1; the D is unclear. This clonotype was obtained from a man between 18 and 35 years old in good health. The sample was memory CD4+ T cells sorted from blood. Described subset: CD45RA-negative fraction. This CDR3 reads CASSGNEQFF. The CDR3, as DNA: TGCGCCAGCAGTGGCAATGAGCAGTTCTTC.